This TCR beta chain appears in the sequencing data of a study of CD8 T cells in Susac syndrome. Each multiple sclerosis control was a treatment-naive patient with relapsing-remitting disease that was either stable or active. The CD8+ and CD4+ T cells were isolated magnetically using a negative isolation approach, whereas the TEMRA cells were enriched by FACS. RNA in amounts of about 0.5 to 1 ug was reverse transcribed with random hexamers. Via MiXCR, TCRdb re-called the immunoSEQ multiplex PCR reads, giving one row per CDR3 protein. Seen here are some 130,000 distinct CDR3 sequences, over 80% observed once, and the top ten hold around 0.51%. Germline V gene data show CDR1 as SEHNR and CDR2 as FQNEAQ (reference sequence). V was trimmed by 3 bases and J by 2 bases, leaving 11 bases between them. CDR3 length: 14 residues.

This sequence was found in a human donor with multiple sclerosis. V and J are TRBV7-9 and TRBJ2-7; no clear D. Material: CD8+ T cells from PBMCs. This CDR3 is CASSLSLQTYEQYF. In nucleotides, the CDR3 is TGTGCCAGCAGCTTGAGTCTGCAGACCTACGAGCAGTACTTC.